A selection of T cell receptor beta chains follows, all from one sample in a study of Graves' ophthalmopathy and Graves' hyperthyroidism. TCRdb itself ran the multiplex PCR reads through MiXCR, one entry per CDR3 protein. The repertoire holds over a million distinct CDR3 sequences, with roughly two fifths as singletons. Sequenced material: peripheral blood or thyroid tissue (not recorded which). The origin of the receptors is an adult man with Graves' hyperthyroidism. The CDR3 runs from the conserved cysteine through the conserved F or W. The order of the fields is D gene, clone size, J gene, V gene, CDR3 protein, CDR3 DNA. A D gene is named only where the DNA matches it firmly. Clone size is shown for a subset of rows, as once, few, many or a class of expanded clone.

NA few TRBJ2-5 TRBV20-1 CTAIRKETQYF TGCACCGCTATAAGAAAAGAGACCCAGTACTTC
TRBD2 many TRBJ2-7 TRBV10-2 CASRSPGTSGSYEQYF TGCGCCAGCAGAAGCCCCGGGACTAGCGGTTCCTACGAGCAGTACTTC
TRBD1 NA TRBJ2-3 TRBV19 CASSLQGQGRTDTQYF TGTGCCAGTAGTCTTCAAGGACAGGGTCGCACAGATACGCAGTATTTT
NA few TRBJ2-7 TRBV7-2 CASTRGPGPYEQYF TGTGCCAGCACCCGGGGACCCGGACCCTACGAGCAGTACTTC
TRBD1 NA TRBJ1-2 TRBV19 CASRGGTGRSYGHTF TGTGCCAGTAGAGGTGGGACAGGTAGAAGCTATGGCCACACCTTC
NA many TRBJ2-7 TRBV19 CASSMGSSYEQYF TGTGCCAGTAGCATGGGGAGCTCCTACGAGCAGTACTTC
NA many TRBJ1-2 TRBV20-1 CSARDAEGPTNYGYTF TGCAGTGCTAGAGACGCTGAAGGACCAACTAACTATGGCTACACCTTC
NA many TRBJ2-5 TRBV6-6 CASSNSQGQETQYF TGTGCCAGCAGCAATTCACAGGGCCAAGAGACCCAGTACTTC
NA many TRBJ2-6 TRBV2 CASTRSRQDYSGANVLTF TGTGCCAGCACCCGAAGCCGACAGGATTACTCTGGGGCCAACGTCCTGACTTTC
NA few TRBJ1-1 TRBV6-5 CASSYAFNTEAFF TGTGCCAGCAGTTACGCTTTTAACACTGAAGCTTTCTTT
TRBD1 many TRBJ2-7 TRBV19 CASSIIGTGGHEQYF TGTGCCAGTAGTATTATCGGGACAGGGGGGCACGAGCAGTACTTC
NA few TRBJ2-5 TRBV12-3/TRBV12-4 CASSFFSGVETQYF TGTGCCAGCAGTTTTTTCTCGGGGGTGGAGACCCAGTACTTC
NA NA TRBJ1-5 TRBV29-1 CSVTGGGGDNQPQHF TGCAGCGTCACGGGTGGGGGAGGGGACAATCAGCCCCAGCATTTT
TRBD2 many TRBJ2-5 TRBV20-1 CSARAAASGENGF TGCAGTGCTAGGGCCGCGGCTAGCGGGGAAAATGGCTTC
NA NA TRBJ1-6 TRBV2 CASSLEATPGRNSPLHF TGTGCCAGCAGTCTGGAGGCAACACCGGGACGAAATTCACCCCTCCACTTT
NA many TRBJ1-1 TRBV7-2 CASSLGSGAGEAFF TGTGCCAGCAGCTTAGGATCGGGGGCGGGAGAAGCTTTCTTT
TRBD2 few TRBJ2-2 TRBV30 CAWRQSGGRDTGELFF TGTGCCTGGAGACAATCCGGCGGGAGGGACACCGGGGAGCTGTTTTTT
TRBD2 NA TRBJ2-2 TRBV6-4 CASSLVSAGLAGVSGELFF TGTGCCAGCAGTTTAGTTTCGGCTGGGCTAGCGGGAGTTTCTGGGGAGCTGTTTTTT